The text below deals with one T cell receptor beta chain. Antigen specificity is unknown. This specimen comes from a study of cytomegalovirus exposure and HLA in healthy donors. Study at large: About 85 million unique TCR sequences came from HLA-typed donors in an early release.

V gave up 10 bases and J gave up 3 bases, with 18 bases separating them. This CDR3 has 14 residues. Germline V CDR1 and CDR2: MNHEY, SVGAGI. Use of 60 Vbeta and 13 Jbeta primers characterized the PCR. The assay was immunoSEQ multiplex PCR, and TCRdb's table has in-frame clones only and misses some. The top ten clones hold less than 0.4% of a sample with fewer than 300,000 clones, 75% to 90% of them seen once. Every donor was a healthy person donating bone marrow. Findings and caveats of the study: Researchers counted 164 TCR beta chains as cytomegalovirus-associated. Presence/absence analyses rested on an assumption that sequencing depth was roughly uniform across donors.

Source material: PBMCs. This clonotype was obtained from a girl under 10 years old in good health and CMV-seronegative. This rearrangement joins TRBV6-5 to TRBJ1-1; D might be TRBD1 (6 bases). CDR3: CAIARAHRDTEAFF. The CDR3 bases are TGTGCCATCGCTCGGGCTCACAGGGACACTGAAGCTTTCTTT.